These T cell receptor beta chains were read from a single sample in a study of control samples from healthy donors and cancer patients. Profiled with immunoSEQ multiplex PCR; TCRdb holds only in-frame clones, not every one. The sample has about 130,000 clones, 85% to 95% seen once; the top ten hold about 14%. The material sequenced was PBMCs. These receptors came from a man in his sixties with colorectal cancer. The CDR3 runs from the conserved cysteine through the conserved F or W. The D gene is left open where the match is weak. Clone size is given for some rows only: seen once, a few or many times, or a class if the clone is expanded.

clone size: NA
J gene: TRBJ2-2
D gene: NA
V gene: TRBV29-1
CDR3 DNA: TGCAGCGTGGACAGTACGAACACCGGGGAGCTGTTTTTT
CDR3 protein: CSVDSTNTGELFF

clone size: once
J gene: TRBJ2-2
D gene: TRBD1
V gene: TRBV7-9
CDR3 DNA: TGTGCCAGCGGTACCCTGGGACAGGGAAACACCGGGGAGCTGTTTTTT
CDR3 protein: CASGTLGQGNTGELFF

clone size: NA
J gene: TRBJ2-3
D gene: NA
V gene: TRBV12-3/TRBV12-4
CDR3 DNA: TGTGCCCTGCAGGGCGTCGCAGATACGCAGTATTTT
CDR3 protein: CALQGVADTQYF

clone size: few
J gene: TRBJ1-1
D gene: NA
V gene: TRBV19
CDR3 DNA: TGTGCCAGTAGGGCCCGGGACCGAATAAACACTGAAGCTTTCTTT
CDR3 protein: CASRARDRINTEAFF

clone size: NA
J gene: TRBJ1-5
D gene: NA
V gene: TRBV29-1
CDR3 DNA: TGCAGCGTTGCAGGGCAGGGAAATCAGCCCCAGCATTTT
CDR3 protein: CSVAGQGNQPQHF

clone size: NA
J gene: TRBJ2-1
D gene: TRBD2
V gene: TRBV4-1
CDR3 DNA: TGCGCCAGCAGGCTGGGACTAGCGGGGCGCAATGAGCAGTTCTTC
CDR3 protein: CASRLGLAGRNEQFF

clone size: NA
J gene: TRBJ2-7
D gene: TRBD1
V gene: TRBV5-1
CDR3 DNA: TGCGCCAGCAGCTGGACGACCGGGACAGGGAAGAGAGAGCAGTACTTC
CDR3 protein: CASSWTTGTGKREQYF

clone size: once
J gene: TRBJ2-3
D gene: TRBD2
V gene: TRBV15
CDR3 DNA: TGTGCCACCAGCAGATTGACTAGCTATAGCACAGATACGCAGTATTTT
CDR3 protein: CATSRLTSYSTDTQYF

clone size: NA
J gene: TRBJ1-4
D gene: NA
V gene: TRBV2
CDR3 DNA: TGTGCCAGCAGTGAGGGGGCGGGTAATGAAAAACTGTTTTTT
CDR3 protein: CASSEGAGNEKLFF

clone size: NA
J gene: TRBJ1-2
D gene: NA
V gene: TRBV19
CDR3 DNA: TGTGCCAGTAGTATTATTACGGGAGTGGCGGGCGGCTACACCTTC
CDR3 protein: CASSIITGVAGGYTF

clone size: once
J gene: TRBJ1-5
D gene: TRBD1
V gene: TRBV6-5
CDR3 DNA: TGTGCCAGCAGTATAATAGGGACAGTTAATCAGCCCCAGCATTTT
CDR3 protein: CASSIIGTVNQPQHF

clone size: NA
J gene: TRBJ1-5
D gene: NA
V gene: TRBV6-2/TRBV6-3
CDR3 DNA: TGTGCCAGCAGTTACGGAGGGGCGCCCGGGGAGCCCCAGCATTTT
CDR3 protein: CASSYGGAPGEPQHF

clone size: NA
J gene: TRBJ1-6
D gene: NA
V gene: TRBV29-1
CDR3 DNA: TGCAGCGTTGAAGAGGGGGCAGGGTCACCCCTCCACTTT
CDR3 protein: CSVEEGAGSPLHF

clone size: NA
J gene: TRBJ1-1
D gene: NA
V gene: TRBV5-4
CDR3 DNA: TGTGCCAGCAGCGATGGACGTGAAGCTTTCTTT
CDR3 protein: CASSDGREAFF

clone size: NA
J gene: TRBJ1-1
D gene: NA
V gene: TRBV30
CDR3 DNA: TGTGCCTGGCAGGGATACACTGAAGCTTTCTTT
CDR3 protein: CAWQGYTEAFF

clone size: NA
J gene: TRBJ2-1
D gene: NA
V gene: TRBV5-1
CDR3 DNA: TGCGCCAGCAGCTTGGAAGAGAGAAGTGAGCAGTTCTTC
CDR3 protein: CASSLEERSEQFF

clone size: NA
J gene: TRBJ2-1
D gene: NA
V gene: TRBV30
CDR3 DNA: TGTGCCTGGAGAATACCCTCGGGTCTCAATGAGCAGTTCTTC
CDR3 protein: CAWRIPSGLNEQFF

clone size: NA
J gene: TRBJ1-1
D gene: NA
V gene: TRBV25-1
CDR3 DNA: TGTGCCAGCTCCCCCCCGGCGGGGAACACTGAAGCTTTCTTT
CDR3 protein: CASSPPAGNTEAFF

clone size: once
J gene: TRBJ2-6
D gene: NA
V gene: TRBV18
CDR3 DNA: TGTGCCAGCTCACCACAAGACTCTGGGGCCAACGTCCTGACTTTC
CDR3 protein: CASSPQDSGANVLTF

clone size: NA
J gene: TRBJ1-2
D gene: NA
V gene: TRBV18
CDR3 DNA: TGTGCCAGCTCACCGCAACAGGGAGACGGCTACACCTTC
CDR3 protein: CASSPQQGDGYTF